This TCR beta chain derives from a study of cytomegalovirus exposure and HLA in healthy donors. Study information: Counted in an early data release were roughly 81 million unique TCRs from HLA-typed donors.

PCR was performed using 60 Vbeta and 13 Jbeta primers. TCRdb's table, derived via immunoSEQ multiplex PCR, lists solely in-frame clones and lacks some. The table has approximately 170,000 clones, 85% seen once. The CDR3 is 15 amino acids. The germline V gene has CDR1 MNHNS and CDR2 SASEGT. Trimming pared 8 bases from V and 2 bases from J, leaving 18 bases between. The sample comprised PBMCs. The receptor's source is a boy aged 2-15 years in good health and CMV-seronegative. The V and J genes are TRBV6-1 and TRBJ2-5; possible D gene TRBD2, 5 bases. The DNA of the CDR3 is TGTGCCAGCTGGAGAAAGCCGGGGATACAAGAGACCCAGTACTTC. This encodes CASWRKPGIQETQYF.